The sequence of this T cell receptor (beta chain) was determined in a study of beta chain features in type 1 diabetes. About the study: There was similarity between patients and healthy donors in age, gender and cell yields. Study-wide results and limits: Shorter TCRB CDR3s, moderately but significantly so, were found in Type 1 diabetes patients in all four CD4+ subsets.

The CDR3 contains 15 residues. Trimming cost V 3 bases and J 3 bases, with 15 bases left between them. Germline CDR1 KGHSH, CDR2 LQKENI. This clone was seen more than once but under ten times. The target antigen is unknown. Expressed TCRB transcripts were sequenced after all isolated RNA was converted to cDNA. About 3.57 million reads per sample were averaged for naive, central memory and regulatory samples. Produced via immunoSEQ multiplex PCR; TCRdb's table is partial and in-frame only. Of approximately 150,000 clones in the sample, roughly an eighth were seen once. Source material: central memory CD4+ T cells from blood. The chain recombines TRBV18 with TRBJ2-7, with D perhaps matching TRBD1 (6 bases). The sequence derives from a man younger than 35 with type 1 diabetes. The CDR3 DNA is TGTGCCAGCTCACCCCAGTCGGGACATCACTACGAGCAGTACTTC. Its translation is CASSPQSGHHYEQYF.